This TCR beta chain was captured in a study of T cell repertoires in cytomegalovirus infection. Study summary: Based on public TCR beta signatures, there were indications of CMV infection and of a matching HLA type.

From the reads, TCRdb called clonotypes with MiXCR, one entry per CDR3 protein. The sample includes 300,000 to 400,000 distinct CDR3 sequences, roughly 20% of them seen just once. This receptor was obtained from a human donor in good health (CMV status not recorded). Some clones in this sample may be carry-over from other donors' samples. Sequencing input: PBMCs.

The CDR3: CARVRDRNQPQHF. In DNA, the CDR3 is TGCGCCAGAGTAAGGGATCGAAATCAGCCCCAGCATTTT. This chain joins TRBV5-1 and TRBJ1-5; D not resolved. Germline V gene lookup returns CDR1 SGHRS and CDR2 YFSETQ. The CDR3 runs to 13 residues. V was pared by 8 bases and J by 4 bases, with 13 bases between.